This T cell receptor (beta chain) is drawn from a study of OX40 agonist ivuxolimab in advanced cancers. Regarding the study in general: Ivuxolimab, which targeted the costimulatory receptor OX40 (CD134), was an agonistic, fully human IgG2 monoclonal antibody. Intravenous ivuxolimab was administered to patients every 2 weeks at six dose levels: 0.01, 0.1, 0.3, 1.5, 3 and 10 mg/kg. The paper describes the monotherapy dose-escalation part (N ≈ 52 patients) of the phase I trial of ivuxolimab. In the dose-escalation cohort, around 80% of patients were male, and the mean age was 60 years with a range of roughly 20 to 80. The point of sequencing TCRbeta in the periphery was to test whether ivuxolimab changed TCR sequence diversity and drove clonal T-cell expansion. Partial responses occurred in three dose-escalation patients: two with cutaneous melanoma and one with hepatocellular carcinoma. Of the roughly 51 patients in dose escalation, about 20 had hepatocellular carcinoma, approximately 15 had melanoma, 9 had renal cell carcinoma and 9 had head and neck cancer. Prior anti-PD-1, anti-PD-L1 or anti-CTLA-4 therapy was permitted, and 40% of dose-escalation patients had received checkpoint inhibitors.

Genomic DNA was extracted from sorted cells for sequencing of the TCRbeta CDR3 region. The immunoSEQ Assay was used for sequencing of TCRbeta CDR3 regions. TCRdb took this table from immuneACCESS and kept in-frame rearrangements with V and J called. Such tables lack part of the clones; where checked against another copy, unresolved V genes explain under half of the gap, and the rest is unexplained. The sample data list nearly 9,000 clones, and 88% of these were observed just once. The biggest ten clones account for roughly 15% of the sample. Results the study describes overall, beyond this receptor: After ivuxolimab, CD8+ T cells had more expanded clones than CD4+ T cells on average. Clonal expansion of both CD4+ and CD8+ blood T cells was observed from baseline to week 6 at doses 0.1 to 3.0 mg/kg. In the 0.1-3.0 mg/kg groups, partial responders had among the lowest normalized peripheral clonal expansion, particularly in CD8+ T cells. Low levels of normalized T-cell clonal expansion were also seen in some patients who did not respond. The antigen specificity of the clonally expanded peripheral T cells was not determined.

Patients with a history of autoimmune disease or receiving systemic immunosuppression were excluded from the trial. Peripheral blood for TCR sequencing was collected from all dose cohorts at baseline, on cycle 4 day 1, and on cycle 7 day 1. Samples came from an open-label, multicenter, first-in-human phase I dose-escalation trial of ivuxolimab. Adults with locally advanced or metastatic melanoma, renal cell carcinoma, hepatocellular carcinoma or head and neck squamous cell carcinoma were enrolled in the trial. Before TCR sequencing, CD4+ T cells and CD8+ T cells were sorted from peripheral blood as separate populations. Relative to its sample, this clone is large (0.1 to 1%). The antigen it binds to is not known. Base qualities are not at hand, and no much larger clone is one base apart. Including the terminal cysteine and phenylalanine, the CDR3 comprises 15 residues. The retained sequence is limited to the CDR3, 45 bases, with the frame set at the first base. Germline trimming amounts to 2 bases on V and 3 bases on J, with 4 as the count of junction bases outside the gene matches. CDR1 and CDR2, per the germline V gene (reference sequence), are LNHDA and SQIVND.

This sequence uses TRBV19 and TRBJ2-7, and TRBD1 matches 10 of the central bases. The material sequenced was CD4+ or CD8+ T cells sorted from blood, taken in a trial of the OX40 agonist ivuxolimab. This clonotype originated in an adult with an advanced solid tumor such as melanoma, head and neck, liver or kidney cancer. The CDR3 has the sequence CASSILTGGGYEQYF. Read as DNA, the sequence is TGTGCCAGTAGTATACTGACAGGGGGCGGCTACGAGCAGTACTTC.